This is a list of T cell receptor beta chains from one sample in a study of cytomegalovirus exposure and HLA in healthy donors. Assay: immunoSEQ multiplex PCR; the TCRdb copy retains only in-frame clones and omits some. This table holds about 180,000 clones, roughly 77% found once. Sample: PBMCs. These receptors came from a woman aged 25 to 39 in good health and CMV-seropositive. Both conserved end residues are part of each CDR3. A D gene is named only where the DNA matches it firmly. The size entry is marked missing in some rows and otherwise reads once, few, many or a size class.

v_gene,abundance,d_gene,j_gene,CDR3aa,CDR3nt
TRBV6-1,few,TRBD1,TRBJ1-2,CASSEAGGNWGYTF,TGTGCCAGCAGTGAGGCAGGGGGCAATTGGGGCTACACCTTC
TRBV6-5,few,-,TRBJ2-6,CASSYPRGSGANVLTF,TGTGCCAGCAGTTACCCCAGGGGCTCTGGGGCCAACGTCCTGACTTTC
TRBV6-6,-,-,TRBJ2-2,CASSSSGTGTVGELFF,TGTGCCAGCAGTTCTTCCGGAACAGGGACCGTCGGGGAGCTGTTTTTT
TRBV5-8,-,TRBD2,TRBJ2-3,CASSPGTSGGSDTQYF,TGTGCCAGCAGCCCTGGGACTAGCGGGGGGTCAGATACGCAGTATTTT
TRBV19,-,-,TRBJ1-6,CASSIVLGDSPLHF,TGTGCCAGTAGTATAGTCCTAGGCGATTCACCCCTCCACTTT
TRBV21-1,once,-,TRBJ2-6,CASSKAGSHLSLSGANVLTF,TGTGCCAGCAGCAAAGCTGGTAGCCACCTTTCTCTCTCTGGGGCCAACGTCCTGACTTTC
TRBV10-3,-,-,TRBJ2-2,CAISGNTGELFF,TGTGCCATCAGCGGGAACACCGGGGAGCTGTTTTTT
TRBV4-3,-,-,TRBJ1-1,CASSQAITPGSGAFF,TGCGCCAGCAGCCAAGCGATCACTCCGGGGAGTGGAGCTTTCTTT
TRBV4-2,-,TRBD1,TRBJ1-5,CASSPDRGRNQPQHF,TGTGCCAGCAGCCCAGACAGGGGACGCAATCAGCCCCAGCATTTT
TRBV5-1,-,-,TRBJ1-1,CASGAANTEAFF,TGCGCCAGCGGAGCGGCGAACACTGAAGCTTTCTTT